These 16 T cell receptor beta chains were sequenced from one sample in a study of tumor and adjacent non-tumor tissue in lung cancer. The template was RNA from unsorted bulk tissue. A modified ARM-PCR protocol with three rounds of nested PCR amplified TCRbeta. TCRdb processed the multiplex PCR reads anew with MiXCR; each CDR3 protein has one entry. Among about 93,000 distinct CDR3 sequences listed, 67% were seen once. Sequencing input: lung tumor tissue. The receptors shown here come from a man aged 55 to 69 with non-small cell lung cancer.

As for this clonotype: This may come from a read error, since a much larger clone is one base off. The chain carries TRBV5-1 and TRBJ1-2; D might be TRBD1 (5 bases). CDR3 size: 13 residues. Germline CDR1 SGHRS, CDR2 YFSETQ. DNA for the CDR3: TGCGCCAGCAACTTGGAGGGGTCGAGAGGCTACACCTTC. It translates to CASNLEGSRGYTF.

Points on this clonotype: The junction shows a germline mismatch at one end, possibly a read error. The chain carries TRBV4-1 and TRBJ2-2, with TRBD2 matching over 9 bases. The CDR3 spans 17 residues. Germline-derived CDR1 and CDR2 are MGHRA and YSYEKL. The CDR3 protein is CANSQVRLAGLYRELFF. CDR3 nucleotide sequence: TGCGCCAACAGCCAAGTACGGCTAGCGGGGCTTTACAGGGAGCTGTTTTTT.

The chain couples TRBV2 to TRBJ2-2; the D is unclear. CDR3 length: 14 amino acids. Deletions cut 5 bases from V and 2 bases from J, with 9 bases between. CDR1 and CDR2 (germline): SNHLY, FYNNEI. CDR3 region: CASSFLANTGELFF. The CDR3 bases are TGTGCCAGCAGTTTTTTAGCTAACACCGGGGAGCTGTTTTTT.

This clonotype has only one observation. The CDR3 ends on some other residue instead of the conserved phenylalanine or tryptophan, so this is likely a read error. The chain recombines TRBV4-2 with TRBJ1-2; D is perhaps TRBD1 (6 bases). This CDR3 contains 15 residues. CDR1 LGHNA and CDR2 YNFKEQ come from the germline V gene. The V gene lost 2 bases and the J gene lost 5 bases, with 15 bases spanning the gap. The CDR3 loop is CASSQTPGTHYGYTL. CDR3 nucleotides: TGTGCCAGCAGCCAAACCCCCGGGACACATTATGGCTACACCTTA.

Note on this clonotype: The junction differs from germline at one of its ends, possibly a read error. This chain connects TRBV4-2 to TRBJ2-7; 10 bases match TRBD1. Germline CDR1 LGHNA, CDR2 YNFKEQ. The CDR3 is made up of 15 amino acids. CDR3 region: CASSPQTGGTYQQYF. DNA for the CDR3: TGTGCCAGCAGCCCACAGACAGGGGGCACCTACCAGCAGTACTTC.

With respect to this clonotype: This may stem from a read error, because a much larger clone lies one nucleotide away. The J gene is TRBJ2-1, the V gene TRBV20-1; 10 nucleotides line up with TRBD2. The CDR3 loop spans 14 amino acids. Per the germline V gene, CDR1 is DFQATT and CDR2 is SNEGSKA (reference sequence). The CDR3 sequence is CSASGPSGSNEQSF. The CDR3 DNA sequence: TGCAGTGCTAGCGGCCCTAGCGGGAGCAATGAGCAGTCCTTC.

About this clonotype itself: Mismatch with germline at one junction end may stem from a read error. The chain couples TRBV11-2 to TRBJ1-2; no reliable D call. Germline loops: CDR1 SGHAT, CDR2 FQNNGV. This CDR3 contains 13 residues. CDR3 in DNA: TGTGCCAGCAACTTATTGAGAGAAAAAGGCTACACCTTC. This codes for CASNLLREKGYTF.

A remark on this clonotype: A much larger clone differs by one base, so this may be a read error. V and J are TRBV20-1 and TRBJ2-1; D perhaps matches TRBD2 (6 bases). Germline CDR1 DFQATT, CDR2 SNEGSKA (reference sequence). The CDR3 spans 15 residues. V shed 3 bases and J shed 9 bases, with 21 bases lying between them. CDR3 coding DNA: TGCAGTGCTAGGACGACTAGAGGGGCCCAGGGTGAGCAGTTCTTC. Its protein is CSARTTRGAQGEQFF.

This rearrangement joins TRBV6-2 or TRBV6-3 to TRBJ1-5, with 7 bases lining up with TRBD1. The CDR3 is made up of 17 amino acids. Germline V gene sequence: CDR1 MNHEY, CDR2 SVGEGT. The V gene end was trimmed by 6 bases and the J gene end by 1 base; junction bases not matched to a gene: 12. For the CDR3, the DNA is TGTGCCAGCAGGCTTATTCGAGGGGGCATGAGCAATCAGCCCCAGCATTTT. Protein product: CASRLIRGGMSNQPQHF.

In the case of this clonotype: The junction departs from the called germline gene at one end, perhaps through a read error. The V call is TRBV12-3 or TRBV12-4, the J call TRBJ2-1; D might be TRBD2 (6 bases). The CDR3 totals 15 residues. The CDR3 here is CASSFSAGYYIEQFF. The DNA for the CDR3 is TGCGCCAGCAGTTTTTCGGCGGGGTACTACATTGAGCAGTTCTTC.

The chain links TRBV5-1 to TRBJ1-3; D unresolved. Germline V lookup: CDR1 SGHRS, CDR2 YFSETQ. This CDR3 has 15 amino acids. V was pared by 0 bases and J by 2 bases, with 9 bases between. The CDR3 coding sequence is TGCGCCAGCAGCTTGGATAGCAGTACTGGAAACACCATATATTTT. Protein sequence: CASSLDSSTGNTIYF.

The rearrangement joins TRBV11-2 to TRBJ2-1, with D tentatively TRBD1 or TRBD2 (5 bases each). The V end was cut by 5 bases, the J end by 10 bases, with 21 bases between. There are 15 residues in the CDR3. Looked up from germline, CDR1 is SGHAT and CDR2 is FQNNGV. The CDR3 nucleotides are TGTGCCAGCAGCCCGCACCGGAAGATGAGGGACGAGCAGTTCTTC. Protein: CASSPHRKMRDEQFF. Full variable domain (remainder filled in from reference TRBV11-2 and TRBJ2-1): EAGVAQSPRYKIIEKRQSVAFWCNPISGHATLYWYQQILGQGPKLLIQFQNNGVVDDSQLPKDRFSAERLKGVDSTLKIQPAKLEDSAVYLCASSPHRKMRDEQFFGPGTRLTVL.

Notes on this clonotype: A read error may account for a junction end that differs from germline. The chain carries TRBV5-1 and TRBJ2-1; D possibly corresponds to TRBD1 (6 bases). CDR1 is SGHRS, CDR2 YFSETQ, per germline. This CDR3 comprises 16 residues. The CDR3 spells CASRKPGTRLYNEQFF. CDR3 DNA: TGCGCTAGCAGAAAACCCGGGACACGGCTCTACAATGAGCAGTTCTTC.

This clonotype was recorded once. This may be a read error, as it is one base from a much larger clone. This chain connects TRBV7-8 to TRBJ2-7, with D maybe TRBD2 (6 bases). The CDR3 is made up of 14 amino acids. Germline V lookup: CDR1 SGHVS, CDR2 FQNEAQ. Between the trimmed V and J ends, which lost 6 bases and 0 bases, there was a span of 12 bases. The CDR3 DNA sequence: TGTGCCAGCAGTAGGAGGGAGACCTCCTACGAGCAGTACTTC. Translation gives CASSRRETSYEQYF. Supplemented by reference TRBV7-8 and TRBJ2-7, the full variable domain reads GAGVSQSPRYKVAKRGQDVALRCDPISGHVSLFWYQQALGQGPEFLTYFQNEAQLDKSGLPSDRFFAERPEGSVSTLKIQRTQQEDSAVYLCASSRRETSYEQYFGPGTRLTVT.

Details on this clonotype: Germline is not matched at one junction end, which may reflect a read error. The chain joins TRBV4-1 to TRBJ2-1, with D hard to call. CDR1 and CDR2 (germline): MGHRA, YSYEKL. This CDR3 is built from 16 residues. The CDR3 DNA is TGCGCCGGCAGCCAAGCGAGTACTATACCTTCCAATGAGCAGTTCTTC. Encoded protein: CAGSQASTIPSNEQFF.

As regards this clonotype: Sequence at one end of the junction differs from germline and may be a read error. J is TRBJ2-6 and V is TRBV12-5; 9 nucleotides line up with TRBD1. Looked up from germline, CDR1 is LGHNT and CDR2 is FRNRAP. The CDR3 spans 15 residues. The CDR3 DNA follows: TGTGCTAGTGTACAGGGGGCGCATTGGGCCAAGGTCCTGACTTTC. Amino acids: CASVQGAHWAKVLTF.